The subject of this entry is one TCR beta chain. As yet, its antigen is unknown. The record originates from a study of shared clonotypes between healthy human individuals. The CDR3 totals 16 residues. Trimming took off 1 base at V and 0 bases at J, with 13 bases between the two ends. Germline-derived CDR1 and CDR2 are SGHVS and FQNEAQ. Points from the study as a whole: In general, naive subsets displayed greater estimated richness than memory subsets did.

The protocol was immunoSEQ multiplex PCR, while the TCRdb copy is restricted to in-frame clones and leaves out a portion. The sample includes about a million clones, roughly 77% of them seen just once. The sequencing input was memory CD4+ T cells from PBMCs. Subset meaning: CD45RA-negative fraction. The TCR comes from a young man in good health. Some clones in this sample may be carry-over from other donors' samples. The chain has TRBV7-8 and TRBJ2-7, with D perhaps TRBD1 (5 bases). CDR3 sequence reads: CASSLGRARVSYEQYF. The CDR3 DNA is TGTGCCAGCAGCTTAGGTCGGGCCAGGGTCTCCTACGAGCAGTACTTC.